The rows below give T cell receptor beta chains drawn from one sample of a study of cytomegalovirus exposure and HLA in healthy donors. Produced via immunoSEQ multiplex PCR; TCRdb's table is partial and in-frame only. Here the sample spans about 160,000 clones, 96% being singletons. The sample taken for sequencing was PBMCs. These receptors were collected from a woman aged 18-29 years in good health and CMV-seronegative. The CDR3 runs from the conserved cysteine through the conserved F or W. Fields, in order: V gene, J gene, D gene, clone size, CDR3 DNA, CDR3 protein. A D gene is named only where the DNA matches it firmly. Clone size is shown for a subset of rows, as once, few, many or a class of expanded clone.

TRBV7-2,TRBJ2-2,TRBD2,NA,TGTGCCAGCAGCCTGATTAGCGGGGGGGCCGGGGAGCTGTTTTTT,CASSLISGGAGELFF
TRBV7-2,TRBJ1-3,NA,NA,TGTGCCAGCAGCCTTCAAAAAAGCGGGAGCACCATATATTTT,CASSLQKSGSTIYF
TRBV9,TRBJ2-7,TRBD1,NA,TGTGCCAGCAGCGCAGACGGGACAGGGGTCTACGAGCAGTACTTC,CASSADGTGVYEQYF
TRBV2,TRBJ1-2,NA,few,TGTGCCAGAAGTAGTGACGGGAACTATGGCTACACCTTC,CARSSDGNYGYTF
TRBV9,TRBJ2-1,TRBD2,NA,TGTGCCAGCAGCGTAGTGGTAGCGGGGGAGTACAATGAGCAGTTCTTC,CASSVVVAGEYNEQFF
TRBV13,TRBJ2-3,TRBD2,NA,TGTGCCAGCAGCTTCCCAGGACTAGCGGGGGAAGGGGGAGATACGCAGTATTTT,CASSFPGLAGEGGDTQYF
TRBV11-2,TRBJ1-1,TRBD1,NA,TGTGCCAGCAGCCGACAGGGGGCGAACACTGAAGCTTTCTTT,CASSRQGANTEAFF
TRBV4-1,TRBJ2-7,NA,NA,TGCGCCAGCTCCCATACAGATTCCTACGAGCAGTACTTC,CASSHTDSYEQYF
TRBV7-2,TRBJ1-5,TRBD1,NA,TGTGCCAGCAGCTCGTATACAGGGGGGAGCAATCAGCCCCAGCATTTT,CASSSYTGGSNQPQHF
TRBV2,TRBJ1-1,NA,NA,TGTGCCAGCGGGGAGACAGGAAATATCCTGAACACTGAAGCTTTCTTT,CASGETGNILNTEAFF
TRBV19,TRBJ1-1,TRBD1,NA,TGTGCCAGTAGTAAGGGACAGGGGAGCACTGAAGCTTTCTTT,CASSKGQGSTEAFF
TRBV5-4,TRBJ2-3,TRBD1,NA,TGTGCCAGCAGTGACAGGGCCACAGATACGCAGTATTTT,CASSDRATDTQYF
TRBV6-6,TRBJ2-3,TRBD2,NA,TGTGCCAGCAGTTACTATAGCGGGGACACAGATACGCAGTATTTT,CASSYYSGDTDTQYF
TRBV5-6,TRBJ2-6,TRBD1,NA,TGTGCCAGCTACCGACAGGGGGCGTTCTCTGGGGCCAACGTCCTGACTTTC,CASYRQGAFSGANVLTF
TRBV7-9,TRBJ1-4,NA,NA,TGTGCCAGCAGCGACCGGGACACCTCTAATGAAAAACTGTTTTTT,CASSDRDTSNEKLFF
TRBV10-3,TRBJ1-6,NA,NA,TGTGCCATCAGTGAGTCTATATCGGGCAGGGGACGCGATTCACCCCTCCACTTT,CAISESISGRGRDSPLHF
TRBV6-5,TRBJ1-2,NA,NA,TGTGCCAGCAGCCCTCCAGACTACGGCTACACCTTC,CASSPPDYGYTF
TRBV4-2,TRBJ2-5,NA,NA,TGTGCCAGCAGCCAGGCCCGGGACTACCAAGAGACCCAGTACTTC,CASSQARDYQETQYF
TRBV6-5,TRBJ1-1,NA,NA,TGTGCCAGCACCAGGGGACAGAACACTGAAGCTTTCTTT,CASTRGQNTEAFF
TRBV5-4,TRBJ2-3,NA,NA,TGTGCCAGCAGCTTGCCAGGGTTCGGGACAGATACGCAGTATTTT,CASSLPGFGTDTQYF
TRBV5-1,TRBJ2-5,TRBD2,NA,TGCGCCAGCCCCCATCCAAGCGGGGGGCCGGAGACCCAGTACTTC,CASPHPSGGPETQYF
TRBV4-2,TRBJ2-7,NA,NA,TGTGCCAGCAGCCAAGATAGGGAGACGTACTTC,CASSQDRETYF
TRBV19,TRBJ2-6,NA,NA,TGTGCCAGTAGTATTATCGTAGCTTCAGGGGCCAACGTCCTGACTTTC,CASSIIVASGANVLTF
TRBV9,TRBJ2-5,TRBD1,NA,TGTGCCAGCAGCGTAGTTCCTTCAGGGGGAGAGACCCAGTACTTC,CASSVVPSGGETQYF
TRBV5-6,TRBJ1-2,TRBD1,NA,TGTGCCAGCAGCTTTGGGACAGGGGCCTATGGCTACACCTTC,CASSFGTGAYGYTF
TRBV30,TRBJ2-1,TRBD1,NA,TGTGCCTGGAGTGAGGACAGGGGACGCGAGCAGTTCTTC,CAWSEDRGREQFF
TRBV6-5,TRBJ2-2,NA,NA,TGTGCCAGCTCCCTAGGAGGAAACACCGGGGAGCTGTTTTTT,CASSLGGNTGELFF
TRBV9,TRBJ2-1,NA,NA,TGTGCCAGCAGCGTAGAGGGGGGGAGCTCCTACAATGAGCAGTTCTTC,CASSVEGGSSYNEQFF
TRBV2,TRBJ2-5,NA,NA,TGTGCCAGCAGTCACGGAGGAGAGACCCAGTACTTC,CASSHGGETQYF
TRBV18,TRBJ2-7,TRBD1,NA,TGTGCCAGCCGCCGGGACAGACTCTACGAGCAGTACTTC,CASRRDRLYEQYF
TRBV30,TRBJ1-3,NA,NA,TGTGCCTGGAGTGTACAGGGTCTCTCTGGAAACACCATATATTTT,CAWSVQGLSGNTIYF